This entry concerns a single TCR beta chain. In the original workflow: Nucleated cell counts were estimated from reference gene primer amplification. TCRdb keeps only in-frame clones here, not all; method: immunoSEQ multiplex PCR. V and J calls and clone size come straight from that table; D and trimming were deduced from the DNA. The sample records over 250,000 clones, around 90% being singletons. This CDR3 comprises 13 residues. J gave up 3 bases and V 4 bases, and 2 bases lay outside the gene matches. CDR1 MNHEY and CDR2 SVGAGI come from the germline V gene. These data originate in a study of blood T cell repertoires in COVID-19. Study background: Acute-phase and convalescent COVID-19 samples originated in the United States, Italy and Spain. PBMCs, B-cell-depleted T cells, or T cells were the source of the cDNA or gDNA that made up the material.

This TCR derives from a man aged 45-65 years with acute or convalescent COVID-19. This sequence joins TRBV6-5 and TRBJ2-5; TRBD2 matches at 7 bases. What was sequenced was peripheral blood. CDR3 in amino acids: CASSWGGKETQYF. CDR3 bases: TGTGCCAGCAGTTGGGGAGGGAAAGAGACCCAGTACTTC.